This record looks at one TCR beta chain sequence and its context. Antigen unknown. With 6 bases clipped from V and 13 bases from J, the junction kept 21 bases outside the gene matches. Per germline, CDR1 DFQATT and CDR2 SNEGSKA (reference sequence). This CDR3 spans 16 amino acids. This record comes from a study of blood T cells in healthy people across ages. General observations from the study: Older age went with lower TCR beta diversity per million T cells, in a roughly linear way.

Primers used in a second PCR of roughly 7 to 12 cycles were a sample-barcoded 5' primer and a J-beta primer mix. The yield of each sample was at least 2.5 million CDR3-containing paired-end reads. Each CDR3 protein is one row after TCRdb ran MiXCR on the 5' RACE reads. The sample shows 1.8 million or so distinct CDR3 sequences, 39% of them seen only once. Material for sequencing was blood. This chain joins TRBV20-1 and TRBJ2-4, with 10 bases fitting TRBD2. This receptor was obtained from a human donor in good health. In nucleotides, the CDR3 is TGCAGTGCCACGCCCTTCCAGCGGGGGGGATACAATGAGCAGTACTTC. It encodes CSATPFQRGGYNEQYF.